These T cell receptor beta chains were read from a single sample in a study of T cell responses to AZD1222 COVID-19 vaccine. Sequencing used immunoSEQ multiplex PCR; TCRdb keeps in-frame clones, though not all of them. The sample yields roughly 160,000 clones, 85% to 95% seen once. The sequencing here drew on peripheral blood, taken on day 0 of AZD1222 vaccination. The receptors here all came from an adult in good health. Both conserved end residues are part of each CDR3. A D gene is named only where the DNA matches it firmly. Clone size is stated in some rows and not others, as once, few, many or a class when expanded.

V gene: TRBV5-8
J gene: TRBJ1-5
clone size: NA
D gene: NA
CDR3 DNA: TGTGCCAGCAGCCGCGCCCGAAGACAGCCCCAGCATTTT
CDR3 protein: CASSRARRQPQHF

V gene: TRBV28
J gene: TRBJ1-5
clone size: NA
D gene: TRBD1
CDR3 DNA: TGTGCCAGCAGCCGACAGGGAATGGATCAGCCCCAGCATTTT
CDR3 protein: CASSRQGMDQPQHF

V gene: TRBV19
J gene: TRBJ1-1
clone size: NA
D gene: NA
CDR3 DNA: TGTGCCAGTTTTAAAGGGGTCTGGGTGCTTGCTGAAGCTTTCTTT
CDR3 protein: CASFKGVWVLAEAFF

V gene: TRBV3-1/TRBV3-2
J gene: TRBJ2-7
clone size: NA
D gene: TRBD1
CDR3 DNA: TGTGCCAGCAGCCAAGGACCGGGACAGGGTAACTACGAGCAGTACTTC
CDR3 protein: CASSQGPGQGNYEQYF

V gene: TRBV4-2
J gene: TRBJ2-1
clone size: NA
D gene: TRBD2
CDR3 DNA: TGTGCCAGCAGCCTAACTAGCGGGGACTACAATGAGCAGTTCTTC
CDR3 protein: CASSLTSGDYNEQFF

V gene: TRBV30
J gene: TRBJ2-5
clone size: once
D gene: NA
CDR3 DNA: TGTGCCTGGAGTGTAGGGACGGGGCGGAGAATCCACTTC
CDR3 protein: CAWSVGTGRRIHF

V gene: TRBV30
J gene: TRBJ2-1
clone size: NA
D gene: TRBD2
CDR3 DNA: TGTGCCTGGAGTAAGGCGGGGGGGCGTAATGAGCAGTTCTTC
CDR3 protein: CAWSKAGGRNEQFF

V gene: TRBV9
J gene: TRBJ1-2
clone size: NA
D gene: TRBD1
CDR3 DNA: TGTGCCAGCAGTCACAGGGGGCTGTCGTATGGCTACACCTTC
CDR3 protein: CASSHRGLSYGYTF

V gene: TRBV7-3
J gene: TRBJ2-1
clone size: NA
D gene: NA
CDR3 DNA: TGTGCCAGCAGCGGTCAAGTTAGCTCCTACAATGAGCAGTTCTTC
CDR3 protein: CASSGQVSSYNEQFF

V gene: TRBV5-5
J gene: TRBJ2-1
clone size: NA
D gene: TRBD1
CDR3 DNA: TGTGCCAGCAGCGTCGGACAGGGAACCTACAATGAGCAGTTCTTC
CDR3 protein: CASSVGQGTYNEQFF

V gene: TRBV2
J gene: TRBJ2-5
clone size: NA
D gene: NA
CDR3 DNA: TGTGCCAGCAGTACCCAGGGGGGGCGTGGGGAGACCCAGTACTTC
CDR3 protein: CASSTQGGRGETQYF

V gene: TRBV7-9
J gene: TRBJ2-7
clone size: NA
D gene: TRBD1
CDR3 DNA: TGTGCCAGCAGTTTTACAGGGGGATTGGACGAGCAGTACTTC
CDR3 protein: CASSFTGGLDEQYF

V gene: TRBV28
J gene: TRBJ2-7
clone size: NA
D gene: NA
CDR3 DNA: TGTGCCAGCAGTCCTCAAGACGAGCAGTACTTC
CDR3 protein: CASSPQDEQYF

V gene: TRBV18
J gene: TRBJ1-2
clone size: NA
D gene: TRBD1
CDR3 DNA: TGTGCCAGCTCACCGGACAGGGGAGTAGTGAATGGCTACACCTTC
CDR3 protein: CASSPDRGVVNGYTF

V gene: TRBV3-1/TRBV3-2
J gene: TRBJ1-6
clone size: NA
D gene: NA
CDR3 DNA: TGTGCCAGCAGCCACGGTTCCCGGGACTCACCCCTCCACTTT
CDR3 protein: CASSHGSRDSPLHF

V gene: TRBV6-5
J gene: TRBJ1-5
clone size: NA
D gene: NA
CDR3 DNA: TGTGCCAGTTTTGGGGGAAGCGGTGGCAATCAGCCCCAGCATTTT
CDR3 protein: CASFGGSGGNQPQHF

V gene: TRBV6-5
J gene: TRBJ1-5
clone size: NA
D gene: NA
CDR3 DNA: TGTGCCAGCAGAGCTAGCAATCAGCCCCAGCATTTT
CDR3 protein: CASRASNQPQHF

V gene: TRBV12-3/TRBV12-4
J gene: TRBJ1-5
clone size: once
D gene: NA
CDR3 DNA: TGTGCCAGCACCCCCCAAGGCCATCAGCCCCAGCATTTT
CDR3 protein: CASTPQGHQPQHF

V gene: TRBV5-1
J gene: TRBJ2-3
clone size: NA
D gene: TRBD1
CDR3 DNA: TGCGCCAGCCACTGGGGACAGGGTTTGACAGATACGCAGTATTTT
CDR3 protein: CASHWGQGLTDTQYF

V gene: TRBV27
J gene: TRBJ1-1
clone size: NA
D gene: NA
CDR3 DNA: TGTGCCAGCAGTTTAGCAGGGCCCCGGAGTTTTGCTTTCTTT
CDR3 protein: CASSLAGPRSFAFF

V gene: TRBV7-2
J gene: TRBJ2-7
clone size: NA
D gene: TRBD2
CDR3 DNA: TGTGCCAGCAGCTTACGGACTAGCGGGGGGGTGGCCTACGAGCAGTACTTC
CDR3 protein: CASSLRTSGGVAYEQYF

V gene: TRBV11-2
J gene: TRBJ1-4
clone size: NA
D gene: NA
CDR3 DNA: TGTGCCAGCAGCTCCGGGGCGGGGGTCGGAAAACTGTTTTTT
CDR3 protein: CASSSGAGVGKLFF

V gene: TRBV2
J gene: TRBJ1-6
clone size: NA
D gene: NA
CDR3 DNA: TGTGCCAGCAATTTGGGGTCCTATAATTCACCCCTCCACTTT
CDR3 protein: CASNLGSYNSPLHF

V gene: TRBV5-6
J gene: TRBJ2-5
clone size: NA
D gene: TRBD1
CDR3 DNA: TGTGCCAGCAGCGTTGGACAGGGGGCAGGAGAGACCCAGTACTTC
CDR3 protein: CASSVGQGAGETQYF

V gene: TRBV2
J gene: TRBJ2-5
clone size: NA
D gene: NA
CDR3 DNA: TGTGCCAGCAGTGATATCCAAGAGACCCAGTACTTC
CDR3 protein: CASSDIQETQYF

V gene: TRBV10-3
J gene: TRBJ2-5
clone size: NA
D gene: NA
CDR3 DNA: TGTGCCATCGGCCGGGACCTCGGCCGAGAGACCCAGTACTTC
CDR3 protein: CAIGRDLGRETQYF

V gene: TRBV27
J gene: TRBJ2-2
clone size: NA
D gene: TRBD2
CDR3 DNA: TGTGCCAGCAGACGCGGGGGGGCACACACCGGGGAGCTGTTTTTT
CDR3 protein: CASRRGGAHTGELFF

V gene: TRBV4-1
J gene: TRBJ2-5
clone size: NA
D gene: NA
CDR3 DNA: TGCGCCAGCAGCCAAGGGCCAGGAGAGACCCAGTACTTC
CDR3 protein: CASSQGPGETQYF

V gene: TRBV5-1
J gene: TRBJ1-2
clone size: NA
D gene: NA
CDR3 DNA: TGCGCCAGCAGTTCAGGTCCGTCGGGGGGCTACACCTTC
CDR3 protein: CASSSGPSGGYTF

V gene: TRBV19
J gene: TRBJ1-3
clone size: NA
D gene: NA
CDR3 DNA: TGTGCCATCTCACAGACAGGCTCTGGAAACACCATATATTTT
CDR3 protein: CAISQTGSGNTIYF

V gene: TRBV9
J gene: TRBJ2-7
clone size: NA
D gene: TRBD1
CDR3 DNA: TGTGCCAGCAGCTTACCGCCGGGACAGCCCCAATTC
CDR3 protein: CASSLPPGQPQF

V gene: TRBV5-1
J gene: TRBJ1-1
clone size: NA
D gene: NA
CDR3 DNA: TGCGCCAGCAGCTGGGGATCCGGGGCGAACACTGAAGCTTTCTTT
CDR3 protein: CASSWGSGANTEAFF

V gene: TRBV5-5
J gene: TRBJ2-7
clone size: NA
D gene: TRBD1
CDR3 DNA: TGTGCCAGCAGCTCTCGGGACAGGGAGCGTTTCATCGAGCAGTACTTC
CDR3 protein: CASSSRDRERFIEQYF

V gene: TRBV6-5
J gene: TRBJ1-2
clone size: NA
D gene: NA
CDR3 DNA: TGTGCCAGCAGTTACGCTGAGGGTGTCTTTGGCTACACCTTC
CDR3 protein: CASSYAEGVFGYTF

V gene: TRBV19
J gene: TRBJ1-2
clone size: NA
D gene: NA
CDR3 DNA: TGTGCCAGTAGCCATCCAGGGGCTTCGAGAAAAGATGGCTACACCTTC
CDR3 protein: CASSHPGASRKDGYTF

V gene: TRBV11-3
J gene: TRBJ2-5
clone size: NA
D gene: TRBD1
CDR3 DNA: TGTGCCAGCAGCTTAGAGGGACAGGGGACAGAGACCCAGTACTTC
CDR3 protein: CASSLEGQGTETQYF

V gene: TRBV11-2
J gene: TRBJ1-1
clone size: NA
D gene: NA
CDR3 DNA: TGTGCCAGCAGCTTAAGCATGAACACTGAAGCTTTCTTT
CDR3 protein: CASSLSMNTEAFF

V gene: TRBV28
J gene: TRBJ2-3
clone size: NA
D gene: NA
CDR3 DNA: TGTGCCCGCTGGGGGAGCACAGATACGCAGTATTTT
CDR3 protein: CARWGSTDTQYF

V gene: TRBV7-8
J gene: TRBJ2-3
clone size: NA
D gene: TRBD2
CDR3 DNA: TGTGCCAGCAACATCCTTGGAGCGGGGGGGCCAGATACGCAGTATTTT
CDR3 protein: CASNILGAGGPDTQYF

V gene: TRBV4-2
J gene: TRBJ2-7
clone size: NA
D gene: NA
CDR3 DNA: TGTGCCAGCAGCCAAGAGCCCCCGACTTCGTCTGAGCAGTACTTC
CDR3 protein: CASSQEPPTSSEQYF

V gene: TRBV27
J gene: TRBJ1-2
clone size: NA
D gene: NA
CDR3 DNA: TGTGCCAGCAGTTCCTCCGTGGACGGGTATGGCTACACCTTC
CDR3 protein: CASSSSVDGYGYTF

V gene: TRBV21-1
J gene: TRBJ2-7
clone size: NA
D gene: NA
CDR3 DNA: TGTGCCAGCATCTTACCTATCGAAATCTCCTACGAGCAGTACTTC
CDR3 protein: CASILPIEISYEQYF

V gene: TRBV4-1
J gene: TRBJ2-2
clone size: NA
D gene: NA
CDR3 DNA: TGCGCCAGCAGCCAAGCTTGGACCGGGGAGCTGTTTTTT
CDR3 protein: CASSQAWTGELFF

V gene: TRBV29-1
J gene: TRBJ2-3
clone size: NA
D gene: NA
CDR3 DNA: TGCAGCGTTGGGTCCTCCACGCGAGATACGCAGTATTTT
CDR3 protein: CSVGSSTRDTQYF

V gene: TRBV7-9
J gene: TRBJ2-5
clone size: NA
D gene: TRBD2
CDR3 DNA: TGTGCCAGCAGCTCGAGACTAGCGGCCCAAGAGACCCAGTACTTC
CDR3 protein: CASSSRLAAQETQYF

V gene: TRBV6-2/TRBV6-3
J gene: TRBJ2-2
clone size: NA
D gene: TRBD1
CDR3 DNA: TGTGCCAGCAGCCCCTACGAGACAGGGGGTAACACCGGGGAGCTGTTTTTT
CDR3 protein: CASSPYETGGNTGELFF

V gene: TRBV2
J gene: TRBJ1-2
clone size: NA
D gene: NA
CDR3 DNA: TGTGCCAGCAGTGAAGAGACAGGAGCTAACTATGGCTACACCTTC
CDR3 protein: CASSEETGANYGYTF

V gene: TRBV6-2/TRBV6-3
J gene: TRBJ1-5
clone size: NA
D gene: NA
CDR3 DNA: TGTGCCAGCAGTTGGGCACTAAGCAATCAGCCCCAGCATTTT
CDR3 protein: CASSWALSNQPQHF